The 26 T cell receptor beta chains listed next were all sequenced from one sample in a study of T cell repertoires in aging, cancer and after chemotherapy. A mixed TRB-A/B primer pool amplified rearranged TRB by multiplex touch-down PCR. TCRdb reanalysed the multiplex PCR reads using MiXCR and keeps one entry per CDR3 protein. The data contain some 6,100 distinct CDR3 sequences, under 40% of them singletons. The template was genomic DNA from peripheral blood, not RNA. The sequencing sample was made of blood. These receptors originate from a human donor with a blood cancer.

A few counts support this clonotype. V is TRBV19 and J is TRBJ2-5; D could derive from TRBD1 or TRBD2 (5 bases each). Germline values: CDR1 LNHDA, CDR2 SQIVND (reference sequence). V lost 6 bases and J lost 1, with 9 bases in between. This CDR3 region has 13 residues. This CDR3 reads CASREGLQETQYF. The CDR3 DNA sequence: TGTGCCAGTAGAGAGGGGCTCCAAGAGACCCAGTACTTC.

J is TRBJ2-2 and V is TRBV27; D is unresolved. The CDR3 contains 13 residues. Germline values: CDR1 MNHEY, CDR2 SMNVEV (reference sequence). V was cut by 10 bases and J by 6 bases, with 15 bases left in between. CDR3 coding DNA: TGTGCCAACAGCCTACAGTGGGCCGGGGAGCTGTTTTTT. Translating it yields CANSLQWAGELFF.

Of note for this clonotype: This may come from a read error, since a much larger clone is one base off. The chain joins TRBV7-6 to TRBJ2-1; 9 bases map to TRBD1. The V segment lost 6 bases and the J segment 9 bases; nucleotides outside the gene matches: 12. Germline V gene data show CDR1 as SGHVS and CDR2 as FNYEAQ. The CDR3 is made up of 15 amino acids. The CDR3 region has the DNA TGTGCCAGCAGACCCCGGGACAGGGCGAGACTTGAGCAGTTCTTC. Its protein is CASRPRDRARLEQFF.

Judged by abundance, this clonotype is medium-sized. The chain is built from TRBV29-1 and TRBJ2-1, with 7 bases matching TRBD2. Losses at the gene ends were 7 bases for V and 0 bases for J; bases not matched to a gene: 6. Germline V CDR1 and CDR2: SQVTM, ANQGSEA. The CDR3 loop spans 14 amino acids. CDR3 bases: TGCAGCGGATTGGGGGGGAGCTCCTACAATGAGCAGTTCTTC. This gives the protein CSGLGGSSYNEQFF.

The gene calls are TRBV19 and TRBJ2-4, with 8 nucleotides matching TRBD1. Trimming took 6 bases from V and 1 from J; bases not matched to a gene: 2. The CDR3 runs to 14 residues. Germline CDR1 reads LNHDA; CDR2 reads SQIVND (reference sequence). CDR3 coding DNA: TGTGCCAGTAGCCGACAGGGGGCCAAAAACATTCAGTACTTC. It is translated as CASSRQGAKNIQYF.

Notes on this clonotype: At one end, the junction sequence differs from germline, possibly due to a read error. The V call is TRBV5-6, the J call TRBJ1-6; TRBD1 agrees at 7 bases. The germline V gene encodes CDR1 SGHDT and CDR2 YYEEEE. The CDR3 covers 17 residues. As DNA, the CDR3 is TGTGACAGCAGCAGGGAGGGTTCGGACAGGTATAATTCACCCCTCCACTTT. This encodes CDSSREGSDRYNSPLHF.

The chain couples TRBV5-1 to TRBJ2-2; D uncertain. Germline V CDR1 and CDR2: SGHRS, YFSETQ. V was trimmed by 0 bases and J by 7 bases, leaving 10 bases between them. The CDR3 extends over 14 amino acids. CDR3 DNA sequence: TGCGCCAGCAGCTTGGACGGCCACGACGGGGAGCTGTTTTTT. It yields the protein CASSLDGHDGELFF.

The chain joins TRBV7-6 to TRBJ2-1, with 10 bases matching TRBD2. V was pared by 5 bases and J by 4 bases, with 5 bases of the junction left unmatched. From germline, CDR1 is SGHVS and CDR2 FNYEAQ. CDR3 length: 15 residues. CDR3 amino acids: CASSPLAGGYNEQFF. The CDR3 DNA sequence: TGTGCCAGCAGCCCCTTAGCGGGAGGTTACAATGAGCAGTTCTTC.

This clonotype was recorded a few times. V usage is TRBV19 and J usage is TRBJ2-7, with 8 bases that match TRBD2. In germline, CDR1 is LNHDA, CDR2 SQIVND (reference sequence). This CDR3 contains 14 residues. The trim removed 5 bases at V and 1 base at J, leaving 4 bases unmatched. The chain's CDR3 is CASSPSGYSYEQYF. Here the CDR3 DNA reads TGTGCCAGTAGTCCTAGCGGGTATTCCTACGAGCAGTACTTC.

This clonotype counts as medium-sized. The chain recombines TRBV12-3 or TRBV12-4 with TRBJ2-5; perhaps TRBD1 as D (6 bases). The CDR3 totals 13 residues. V was cut by 5 bases and J by 5 bases, with 12 bases left in between. The CDR3 sequence: CASSLQGYETQYF. DNA for the CDR3: TGTGCCAGCAGTCTTCAGGGGTACGAGACCCAGTACTTC.

This clonotype was observed a few times. The rearrangement uses TRBV5-6 and TRBJ2-5, with D possibly matching TRBD2 (5 bases). The last part of the DNA fits TRBJ2-7 better; the J call may be wrong. From germline, CDR1 is SGHDT and CDR2 YYEEEE. This CDR3 has 16 amino acids. CDR3 bases: TGTGCCAGCAGCTCCACCGGGCTGACGGGATTCTACGAGCAGTACTTC. Translating gives CASSSTGLTGFYEQYF.

The chain has TRBV20-1 and TRBJ2-7; D is uncertain. Germline V gene sequence: CDR1 DFQATT, CDR2 SNEGSKA (reference sequence). The CDR3 totals 12 residues. V was clipped by 3 bases and J by 4 bases, with 10 bases between them. CDR3 DNA: TGCAGTGCTAGGCGGCAGAGATACGAGCAGTACTTC. This translates into CSARRQRYEQYF.

This clonotype is medium-sized within its sample. The genes are TRBV29-1 and TRBJ2-2, with 8 nucleotides matching TRBD1. CDR1 SQVTM and CDR2 ANQGSEA come from the germline V gene. This CDR3 has 16 residues. The junction had 9 bases not matched to a gene; V was cut back by 4 bases and J by 2 bases. CDR3 amino acids: CSVGRGQGANTGELFF. The CDR3 DNA is TGCAGCGTTGGGAGAGGTCAGGGGGCAAACACCGGGGAGCTGTTTTTT.

J is TRBJ2-7 and V is TRBV7-9, with 15 positions matching TRBD2. Germline CDR1 and CDR2: SEHNR and FQNEAQ (reference sequence). The CDR3 runs to 16 residues. V lost 5 bases to trimming and J lost 6 bases; unmatched junction nucleotides: 8. The CDR3 here is CASSGLAGGHLAEQYF. The CDR3 region has the DNA TGTGCCAGCAGCGGACTAGCGGGAGGGCATCTAGCCGAGCAGTACTTC.

V is TRBV7-6 and J is TRBJ2-5; TRBD2 matches 13 bases. Germline loops: CDR1 SGHVS, CDR2 FNYEAQ. V lost 5 bases and J lost 4; bases outside the gene matches: 4. The CDR3 consists of 15 residues. CDR3 nucleotide sequence: TGTGCCAGCAGCGGACTAGCGGGAGCTGGAGAGACCCAGTACTTC. It specifies CASSGLAGAGETQYF.

This clonotype was seen a handful of times. The chain has TRBV6-2 or TRBV6-3 and TRBJ2-7; D is possibly TRBD1 or TRBD2 (5 bases each). V gave up 1 base and J gave up 5 bases, with 6 bases separating them. Per the germline V gene, CDR1 is MNHEY and CDR2 is SVGEGT. CDR3 length: 12 residues. CDR3 region: CASSYLGHEQYF. DNA for the CDR3: TGTGCCAGCAGTTACTTGGGACACGAGCAGTACTTC.

V usage is TRBV7-6 and J usage is TRBJ2-1, with a tentative D call TRBD1 (6 bases). The CDR3 is 12 amino acids. The germline V gene has CDR1 SGHVS and CDR2 FNYEAQ. Trimming cost V 5 bases and J 7 bases, with 9 bases left between them. CDR3 nucleotide sequence: TGTGCCAGCAGCCCACAGGGAAATGAGCAGTTCTTC. It specifies CASSPQGNEQFF.

The rearrangement links TRBV11-1 to TRBJ2-2; D is perhaps TRBD2 (5 bases). The germline gives CDR1 SGHAT, CDR2 FQDESV (reference sequence). Trimming left V 1 base short and J 2 bases short, with 11 bases between. This CDR3 has 16 residues. The CDR3 is CASSLEFPGNTGELFF. In nucleotides, the CDR3 is TGTGCCAGCAGCTTAGAGTTTCCGGGAAACACCGGGGAGCTGTTTTTT. Full variable domain (missing parts from reference TRBV11-1 and TRBJ2-2): EAEVAQSPRYKITEKSQAVAFWCDPISGHATLYWYRQILGQGPELLVQFQDESVVDDSQLPKDRFSAERLKGVDSTLKIQPAELGDSAMYLCASSLEFPGNTGELFFGEGSRLTVL.

This clonotype was observed a handful of times. The chain recombines TRBV19 with TRBJ1-4, with 7 bases matching TRBD1. The CDR3 contains 14 residues. Trimming removed 6 bases from V and 5 bases from J; junction bases left unmatched: 6. Germline V gene data show CDR1 as LNHDA and CDR2 as SQIVND (reference sequence). The CDR3, as DNA: TGTGCCAGTAGGCCGGGACAGTCCAATGAAAAACTGTTTTTT. This sequence encodes CASRPGQSNEKLFF.

The chain has TRBV24-1 and TRBJ2-1; 13 nucleotides align to TRBD2. Germline CDR1 is KGHDR and CDR2 is SFDVKD. J gave up 8 bases and V 3 bases, and 6 bases lay outside the gene matches. CDR3 length: 16 residues. Here the CDR3 DNA reads TGTGCCACCAGTGATCCCAGGACTAGCGGGAGAGATGAGCAGTTCTTC. The encoded protein is CATSDPRTSGRDEQFF.

The chain has TRBV19 and TRBJ2-1; tentative D call: TRBD2 (6 bases). With 5 bases removed from V and 3 bases from J, the gap between germline ends came to 11 bases. CDR3 length: 14 amino acids. CDR1 is LNHDA, CDR2 SQIVND, per germline (reference sequence). CDR3 DNA sequence: TGTGCCAGTAGTGGTCCTAGCGACTACAATGAGCAGTTCTTC. Translation gives CASSGPSDYNEQFF.

V and J are TRBV30 and TRBJ1-5; no firm D call. Trimming pared 0 bases from V and 3 bases from J, leaving 15 bases between. Germline CDR1 and CDR2: GTSNPN and SVGIG (reference sequence). The CDR3 has 16 amino acids. CDR3 protein: CAWSVRWTPNNQPQHF. In DNA, the CDR3 is TGTGCCTGGAGTGTACGATGGACCCCCAACAATCAGCCCCAGCATTTT. Full variable domain (missing parts from reference TRBV30 and TRBJ1-5): SQTIHQWPATLVQPVGSPLSLECTVEGTSNPNLYWYRQAAGRGLQLLFYSVGIGQISSEVPQNLSASRPQDRQFILSSKKLLLSDSGFYLCAWSVRWTPNNQPQHFGDGTRLSIL.

This chain uses TRBV18 with TRBJ2-7; TRBD2 might be the D (5 bases). Germline V gives CDR1 KGHSH, CDR2 LQKENI. This CDR3 is 14 amino acids long. V lost 0 bases, J lost 4 bases, and 10 bases lay in between. CDR3 coding DNA: TGTGCCAGCTCACCACCCTCGGGGAGATACGAGCAGTACTTC. Amino acid sequence: CASSPPSGRYEQYF. Full variable domain (remainder filled in from reference TRBV18 and TRBJ2-7): NAGVMQNPRHLVRRRGQEARLRCSPMKGHSHVYWYRQLPEEGLKFMVYLQKENIIDESGMPKERFSAEFPKEGPSILRIQQVVRGDSAAYFCASSPPSGRYEQYFGPGTRLTVT.

This chain connects TRBV5-6 to TRBJ2-6; no clear D gene. V was pared by 1 base and J by 2 bases, with 7 bases between. Germline V gene data show CDR1 as SGHDT and CDR2 as YYEEEE. This CDR3 has 15 amino acids. In DNA form, the CDR3 reads TGTGCCAGCAGCTTGTACGGAGCTGGGGCCAACGTCCTGACTTTC. The encoded protein is CASSLYGAGANVLTF.

CDR3: CASSYSPETSGISYEQYF. In nucleotides, the CDR3 is TGTGCCAGCAGTTATTCCCCCGAGACTAGCGGGATCTCCTACGAGCAGTACTTC. This chain uses TRBV6-5 with TRBJ2-7, with 11 bases identical to TRBD2. The CDR3 consists of 18 residues. CDR1 is MNHEY, CDR2 SVGAGI, per germline. J lost 0 bases, V lost 3 bases, and 10 bases had no gene match.

V usage is TRBV6-1 and J usage is TRBJ2-7; 9 positions agree with TRBD2. With 5 bases clipped from V and 4 bases from J, the junction kept 9 bases outside the gene matches. In germline, CDR1 is MNHNS, CDR2 SASEGT. There are 15 residues in the CDR3. DNA for the CDR3: TGTGCCAGCAGTTTCCCTAGCGGGACGGGGTACGAGCAGTACTTC. Residues: CASSFPSGTGYEQYF.